The T cell receptor (beta chain) under discussion was sequenced for a study of blood T cell repertoires in COVID-19. Study as a whole: Collection of acute and convalescent COVID-19 samples took place in the United States, Italy and Spain.

The CDR3 runs to 12 residues. V lost 5 bases, J lost 8 bases, and 12 bases lay in between. Sequencing was performed with immunoSEQ multiplex PCR; in TCRdb, only in-frame clones are kept and a portion is missing. This table holds tens of thousands of clones, under 85% found once. This clonotype originated in a man aged 70-80 years with acute or convalescent COVID-19. V usage is TRBV12-3 or TRBV12-4 and J usage is TRBJ1-2; D call uncertain. The material sequenced was peripheral blood. CDR3 amino acids: CASSPRSGGYTF. CDR3 sequence (DNA): TGTGCCAGCAGTCCTAGGAGCGGGGGCTACACCTTC.